What follows are 25 T cell receptor beta chains derived from one specimen sequenced in a study of radiation and T cells in renal cell carcinoma. As for treatment: treatment-naive control, cytoreductive nephrectomy. Only in-frame clones appear in the TCRdb table, and some are missing; sequencing was by immunoSEQ multiplex PCR. The sample carries about 16,000 clones, approximately 56% recorded once. The sample was tumor tissue, taken from a patient whose treatment was nephrectomy without radiotherapy. These receptors all stem from a man aged 35 to 55 with renal cell carcinoma.

This sequence joins TRBV29-1 and TRBJ1-1, with D uncertain. Looked up from germline, CDR1 is SQVTM and CDR2 is ANQGSEA. Trimming took off 6 bases at V and 5 bases at J, with 19 bases between the two ends. This CDR3 has 14 residues. The DNA of the CDR3 is TGCAGCGTCAATTCGGGGAGCGCGGGGACTGAAGCTTTCTTT. It specifies CSVNSGSAGTEAFF.

CDR3 nucleotide sequence: TGTGCCAGCAGTTTACCTCCGACAGGGACGCTGAACACTGAAGCTTTCTTT. It encodes CASSLPPTGTLNTEAFF. The chain has TRBV7-2 and TRBJ1-1; 7 nucleotides match TRBD1. Germline V gene sequence: CDR1 SGHTA, CDR2 FQGNSA. The V gene end was trimmed by 6 bases and the J gene end by 0 bases; junction bases not matched to a gene: 13. The length of the CDR3 is 17 residues.

This chain joins TRBV2 and TRBJ2-6; 8 nucleotides align to TRBD1. Trimming took 1 base from V and 1 from J; bases not matched to a gene: 6. The CDR3 is 18 amino acids. CDR1 is SNHLY, CDR2 FYNNEI, per germline. The chain's CDR3 is CASSEGAGGESGANVLTF. The CDR3 DNA is TGTGCCAGCAGTGAAGGGGCAGGGGGCGAATCTGGGGCCAACGTCCTGACTTTC.

The V call is TRBV27, the J call TRBJ1-6; D is perhaps TRBD1 (5 bases). CDR1 and CDR2 (germline): MNHEY, SMNVEV (reference sequence). CDR3 length equals 14 residues. V was cut by 7 bases and J by 6 bases, with 13 bases left in between. The DNA of the CDR3 is TGTGCCAGCACCATCAGTGGGGGTAATTCACCCCTCCACTTT. This translates into CASTISGGNSPLHF.

The chain couples TRBV6-5 to TRBJ1-3; D not resolved. Germline V gives CDR1 MNHEY, CDR2 SVGAGI. V lost 6 bases and J 2 bases, leaving 11 bases between the germline ends. The CDR3 consists of 14 residues. The CDR3 is CASRDGSPGNTIYF. The CDR3 DNA sequence: TGTGCCAGCAGGGACGGGTCCCCTGGAAACACCATATATTTT.

The chain joins TRBV5-6 to TRBJ2-1; 14 bases map to TRBD2. Trimming cost V 4 bases and J 2 bases; bases outside gene matches: 8. The CDR3 has 18 residues. Germline V gene sequence: CDR1 SGHDT, CDR2 YYEEEE. The CDR3 sequence is CASSRLAGGPVAYNEQFF. For the CDR3, the DNA is TGTGCCAGCAGCCGACTAGCGGGGGGGCCGGTTGCCTACAATGAGCAGTTCTTC.

This chain links TRBV7-2 with TRBJ2-2; the D is unclear. Germline CDR1 reads SGHTA; CDR2 reads FQGNSA. V lost 3 bases, J lost 5 bases, and 4 bases lay in between. This CDR3 spans 12 amino acids. The CDR3 DNA follows: TGTGCCAGCAGCTTTTTTACCGGGGAGCTGTTTTTT. Residues: CASSFFTGELFF.

This clone was recorded only once. The chain couples TRBV27 to TRBJ2-1; D is possibly TRBD2 (7 bases). V lost 3 bases, J lost 9 bases, and 12 bases lay in between. Germline assignment: CDR1 MNHEY and CDR2 SMNVEV (reference sequence). The CDR3 covers 13 residues. CDR3 region: CASSFGGGAEQFF. CDR3 DNA: TGTGCCAGCAGTTTCGGCGGGGGCGCTGAGCAGTTCTTC.

This clone was counted only a few times. The chain carries TRBV4-3 and TRBJ1-5, with TRBD1 as a possible D gene (6 bases). V lost 0 bases and J lost 5, with 8 bases in between. The CDR3 is 14 amino acids. The germline gives CDR1 LGHNA, CDR2 YSLEER. CDR3 in amino acids: CASSQEGGDQPQHF. The CDR3 DNA is TGCGCCAGCAGCCAAGAAGGGGGAGATCAGCCCCAGCATTTT.

Turning to this clone: Sequence at one end of the junction differs from germline and may be a read error. Other DNA sequences in the same sample also yield this CDR3. The V gene is TRBV7-2, the J gene TRBJ1-6, with 12 bases lining up with TRBD1. The CDR3 loop spans 16 amino acids. The germline V gene has CDR1 SGHTA and CDR2 FQGNSA. The DNA for the CDR3 is TGCGCCAGCAGCCTCACCGGGACAGGGGGCTCTTCACCCCTCCACTTT. It codes for CASSLTGTGGSSPLHF.

The V and J genes are TRBV4-3 and TRBJ2-4; perhaps TRBD1 as D (5 bases). V lost 5 bases and J 6 bases, leaving 11 bases between the germline ends. The CDR3 is 13 amino acids. Germline CDR1 and CDR2: LGHNA and YSLEER. CDR3 sequence reads: CASSMQQGNIQYF. CDR3 coding DNA: TGCGCCAGCAGCATGCAGCAGGGAAACATTCAGTACTTC.

V usage is TRBV7-8 and J usage is TRBJ2-2, with D unclear. V lost 5 bases to trimming and J lost 7 bases, with 23 bases between them. The CDR3 consists of 17 residues. Germline V lookup: CDR1 SGHVS, CDR2 FQNEAQ. CDR3: CASSNQNSDLQDGELFF. The CDR3 DNA sequence: TGTGCCAGCAGCAACCAAAATTCGGACCTCCAGGACGGGGAGCTGTTTTTT. Drawing the rest from reference TRBV7-8 and TRBJ2-2, the complete variable domain is GAGVSQSPRYKVAKRGQDVALRCDPISGHVSLFWYQQALGQGPEFLTYFQNEAQLDKSGLPSDRFFAERPEGSVSTLKIQRTQQEDSAVYLCASSNQNSDLQDGELFFGEGSRLTVL.

The genes are TRBV7-9 and TRBJ2-5; D may be TRBD1 (6 bases). Looked up from germline, CDR1 is SEHNR and CDR2 is FQNEAQ (reference sequence). This CDR3 is 16 amino acids long. The ends were cut back, 1 base at V and 1 base at J, with 13 bases in the middle. CDR3 amino acids: CASSLVGAVGQETQYF. CDR3 in DNA: TGTGCCAGCAGCTTAGTGGGGGCCGTGGGCCAAGAGACCCAGTACTTC.

The chain uses TRBV27 and TRBJ2-7; 7 nucleotides match TRBD2. Germline trimming cut 3 bases from V and 2 bases from J; bases unmatched to any gene: 4. This CDR3 contains 14 residues. The germline CDR1 and CDR2 sequences are MNHEY and SMNVEV (reference sequence). In DNA, the CDR3 is TGTGCCAGCAGTTTCTCCGGGACTACCTACGAGCAGTACTTC. Its protein is CASSFSGTTYEQYF.

This clone has only a few counts. This chain uses TRBV9 with TRBJ2-3; D perhaps matches TRBD1 (5 bases). V was pared by 0 bases and J by 1 base, with 6 bases between. The CDR3 length is 14 residues. Germline CDR1 is SGDLS and CDR2 is YYNGEE. CDR3 sequence reads: CASSVGGRTDTQYF. The CDR3 nucleotides read TGTGCCAGCAGCGTAGGGGGCCGCACAGATACGCAGTATTTT.

This clone has only a few counts. V usage is TRBV4-3 and J usage is TRBJ1-3, with unresolved D. The length of the CDR3 is 15 residues. Per the germline V gene, CDR1 is LGHNA and CDR2 is YSLEER. V was cut by 0 bases and J by 2 bases, with 8 bases left in between. The CDR3 here is CASSQDNTPGNTIYF. CDR3 nucleotide sequence: TGCGCCAGCAGCCAAGATAACACCCCTGGAAACACCATATATTTT.

V is TRBV2 and J is TRBJ2-1; the match to TRBD2 covers 10 bases. There are 15 residues in the CDR3. J was trimmed by 7 bases and V by 8 bases; bases with no gene match: 11. Germline values: CDR1 SNHLY, CDR2 FYNNEI. This chain's CDR3 is CASSGQRGGRNEQFF. The CDR3 DNA reads TGTGCCAGCTCAGGCCAGCGGGGGGGCCGTAATGAGCAGTTCTTC.

The count of this clone is one. The chain carries TRBV9 and TRBJ2-2; D gene ambiguous. The V gene's germline CDR1 is SGDLS and CDR2 YYNGEE. The length of the CDR3 is 15 residues. V gave up 0 bases and J gave up 0 bases, with 6 bases separating them. CDR3 sequence: CASSVGSANTGELFF. The CDR3 DNA sequence: TGTGCCAGCAGCGTAGGTTCGGCGAACACCGGGGAGCTGTTTTTT.

The chain is built from TRBV2 and TRBJ2-3, with 15 nucleotides matching TRBD2. With 8 bases clipped from V and 6 bases from J, the junction kept 9 bases outside the gene matches. This CDR3 has 16 amino acids. Germline V gene data show CDR1 as SNHLY and CDR2 as FYNNEI. The CDR3 protein is CASGQGLAGGEDTQYF. As DNA, the CDR3 is TGTGCCAGCGGCCAGGGACTAGCGGGGGGCGAGGATACGCAGTATTTT.

This clone was picked up a small number of times. The gene calls are TRBV7-2 and TRBJ1-5; tentative D call: TRBD1 (5 bases). Germline V gene data show CDR1 as SGHTA and CDR2 as FQGNSA. The CDR3 is 14 amino acids. V lost 4 bases, J lost 3 bases, and 10 bases lay in between. The CDR3 nucleotides are TGTGCCAGCAGCTCAGACAGTTACAATCAGCCCCAGCATTTT. Its protein is CASSSDSYNQPQHF.

The chain joins TRBV6-6 to TRBJ2-7; the D is unclear. Trimming pared 6 bases from V and 0 bases from J, leaving 6 bases between. Germline V gene data show CDR1 as MNHNY and CDR2 as SVGAGI (reference sequence). The CDR3 covers 12 residues. CDR3 amino acids: CASRSSSYEQYF. In nucleotides, the CDR3 is TGTGCCAGCAGAAGTAGCTCCTACGAGCAGTACTTC.

The chain combines TRBV7-3 with TRBJ2-7; D possibly uses TRBD1 or TRBD2 (5 bases each). The CDR3 length is 18 residues. V lost 5 bases and J lost 6, with 29 bases in between. CDR1 and CDR2 (germline): SGHTA, FQGTGA. In nucleotides, the CDR3 is TGTGCCAGCAGCCCTCATTCAATCGGGGCTACAACTCTCTCCGAGCAGTACTTC. This sequence encodes CASSPHSIGATTLSEQYF.

In this sample, this clone turned up a few times. The rearrangement links TRBV6-6 to TRBJ1-6, with a tentative D call TRBD1 (6 bases). CDR3 length: 12 amino acids. V gave up 6 bases and J gave up 10 bases, with 10 bases separating them. Germline V gene lookup returns CDR1 MNHNY and CDR2 SVGAGI (reference sequence). This chain's CDR3 is CASSEGESPLHF. The CDR3 DNA reads as TGTGCCAGCAGCGAGGGGGAATCACCCCTCCACTTT.

The CDR3 DNA is TGTGCCAGCTCACCATCGGGTAGCGCCAGCTCCTACGAGCAGTACTTC. It encodes CASSPSGSASSYEQYF. The gene calls are TRBV18 and TRBJ2-7; a possible D gene is TRBD2 (5 bases). The length of the CDR3 is 16 residues. Germline V gene data show CDR1 as KGHSH and CDR2 as LQKENI. Trimming removed 2 bases from V and 0 bases from J, with 14 bases in between.

V usage is TRBV5-1 and J usage is TRBJ2-3, with TRBD2 matching 11 bases. Germline trimming cut 4 bases from V and 3 bases from J; bases unmatched to any gene: 4. This CDR3 has 15 amino acids. CDR1 and CDR2 (germline): SGHRS, YFSETQ. Written as DNA, the CDR3 is TGCGCCAGCAGCCTCCTAGCGGGGGGAACAGATACGCAGTATTTT. This codes for CASSLLAGGTDTQYF.